The 17 T cell receptor beta chains listed next were all sequenced from one sample in a study of T-cell reconstitution after alpha-beta-depleted transplantation in children. Unique molecular identifiers were used in preparing the TCRbeta library. TCRdb called the PCR reads again in MiXCR, with one record for every CDR3 protein. The table shows 400,000 to 500,000 distinct CDR3 sequences, with 9.5% to 13% occurring only once. Specimen: PBMCs from the stem cell graft donor, collected from the stem cell graft. These TCRs come from a human donor who donated a stem cell graft to a child with acute myeloid leukemia.

This clonotype has a count of ten or more. The chain carries TRBV29-1 and TRBJ1-5, with D possibly TRBD1 on 5 matching bases. Trimming took off 4 bases at V and 3 bases at J, with 10 bases between the two ends. The CDR3 runs to 13 residues. CDR1 and CDR2 (germline): SQVTM, ANQGSEA. CDR3 DNA sequence: TGCAGCGTTGCAGGGTACGACAATCAGCCCCAGCATTTT. This encodes CSVAGYDNQPQHF.

The chain links TRBV20-1 to TRBJ2-1; D not certain. The germline V gene has CDR1 DFQATT and CDR2 SNEGSKA (reference sequence). This CDR3 has 11 residues. The ends were cut back, 6 bases at V and 7 bases at J, with 10 bases in the middle. The chain's CDR3 is CSAAPDNEQFF. The CDR3 bases are TGCAGTGCAGCACCAGATAATGAGCAGTTCTTC.

This clonotype was counted only a few times. V gene TRBV27 combines with J gene TRBJ2-1; 7 positions match TRBD2. The J segment lost 12 bases and the V segment lost 5 bases, leaving 4 bases of the junction unmatched. Looked up from germline, CDR1 is MNHEY and CDR2 is SMNVEV (reference sequence). CDR3 length: 11 amino acids. The CDR3 coding sequence is TGTGCCAGCAGTAGCGGGGTTGTGCAGTTCTTC. Its translation is CASSSGVVQFF.

This rearrangement joins TRBV10-3 to TRBJ2-3; TRBD1 agrees at 8 bases. This CDR3 comprises 19 residues. V trimming: 6 bases; J trimming: 0 bases; junction bases outside the gene matches: 17. The germline V gene encodes CDR1 ENHRY and CDR2 SYGVKD. CDR3 DNA: TGTGCCATCAGAGCTCCGATCGCCGGACAGGGAAAGAGCACAGATACGCAGTATTTT. Translated: CAIRAPIAGQGKSTDTQYF.

In this sample, this clonotype turned up a few times. This rearrangement joins TRBV28 to TRBJ2-5; 11 bases align to TRBD2. Germline V gene sequence: CDR1 MDHEN, CDR2 SYDVKM. Trimming took 3 bases from V and 2 from J; bases not matched to a gene: 5. The CDR3 consists of 16 residues. DNA for the CDR3: TGTGCCAGCAGTTTTTTCCTAGCGGGGGGACAAGAGACCCAGTACTTC. Amino acids: CASSFFLAGGQETQYF.

In this sample, this clonotype turned up a few times. The V call is TRBV12-3 or TRBV12-4, the J call TRBJ1-5; unclear D gene. Trimming removed 4 bases at V and 6 bases at J, with 7 bases between. The CDR3 sequence is 12 residues long. In DNA, the CDR3 is TGTGCCAGCAGTTCCCTTGTTCAGCCCCAGCATTTT. Translated, it gives CASSSLVQPQHF.

The chain's CDR3 is CASSLPGTSGIEQFF. DNA for the CDR3: TGTGCCAGCAGCTTGCCCGGGACTAGCGGGATTGAGCAGTTCTTC. The gene calls are TRBV5-4 and TRBJ2-1, with 13 bases identical to TRBD2. This CDR3 has 15 residues. The trim removed 1 base at V and 9 bases at J, leaving 4 bases unmatched. CDR1 is SGHNT and CDR2 is YYREEE in the germline V gene (reference sequence).

The V call is TRBV5-1, the J call TRBJ2-7, with TRBD2 matching over 8 bases. The CDR3 extends over 14 amino acids. Unmatched junction bases numbered 17, after V lost 6 bases and J lost 12 bases. The germline CDR1 and CDR2 sequences are SGHRS and YFSETQ. The CDR3 DNA reads as TGCGCCAGCAACGGGGGACTAGAGTTCTACGAAAGGTACTTC. This gives the protein CASNGGLEFYERYF.

This chain joins TRBV24-1 and TRBJ2-1, with 7 positions matching TRBD1. From germline, CDR1 is KGHDR and CDR2 SFDVKD. V shed 4 bases, J shed 6 bases, and the junction held 2 bases outside the gene matches. This CDR3 contains 13 residues. The CDR3 nucleotides are TGTGCCACCAGTGACGACAGGGTCAATGAGCAGTTCTTC. This sequence encodes CATSDDRVNEQFF.

This clonotype was found a few times. The chain couples TRBV20-1 to TRBJ1-1; TRBD1 might be the D (5 bases). Germline V CDR1 and CDR2: DFQATT, SNEGSKA (reference sequence). The CDR3 runs 16 residues. Trimming left V 2 bases short and J 2 bases short, with 18 bases between. CDR3: CSARRGARQLNTEAFF. In DNA, the CDR3 is TGCAGTGCTAGAAGGGGAGCGCGACAGCTTAACACTGAAGCTTTCTTT.

The sample holds a few counts of this clonotype. The chain carries TRBV4-3 and TRBJ1-6; a possible D gene is TRBD1 (5 bases). V lost 5 bases and J lost 14, with 19 bases in between. CDR3 length: 14 amino acids. Germline V CDR1 and CDR2: LGHNA, YSLEER. The CDR3, as DNA: TGCGCCAGCAGCGCCTCGGTGGGGGGTTCGGCCCTCCACTTT. Protein product: CASSASVGGSALHF.

The CDR3: CASSEGTLAEYGYTF. The CDR3 DNA is TGCGCCAGCAGCGAAGGGACACTGGCCGAGTATGGCTACACCTTC. The gene calls are TRBV5-1 and TRBJ1-2; D is perhaps TRBD1 (6 bases). The length of the CDR3 is 15 residues. V was clipped by 4 bases and J by 5 bases, with 18 bases between them. Germline V gene data show CDR1 as SGHRS and CDR2 as YFSETQ.

This clonotype was detected ten times or more. The J gene is TRBJ2-1, the V gene TRBV7-3; no clear D gene. CDR1 and CDR2 (germline): SGHTA, FQGTGA. V dropped 2 bases and J dropped 0 bases, with 8 bases sitting between them. The CDR3 is made up of 15 amino acids. In nucleotides, the CDR3 is TGTGCCAGCAGCTTAGTAGGCAACTCCTACAATGAGCAGTTCTTC. This translates into CASSLVGNSYNEQFF.

This clonotype came up many times. The chain uses TRBV30 and TRBJ2-6; D is possibly TRBD1 (5 bases). Trimming removed 2 bases from V and 0 bases from J, with 8 bases in between. The CDR3 is 15 amino acids. CDR1 and CDR2 from the germline V gene are GTSNPN and SVGIG (reference sequence). Here the CDR3 DNA reads TGTGCCTGGAGTATAGGACACTCTGGGGCCAACGTCCTGACTTTC. Its translation is CAWSIGHSGANVLTF.

The gene calls are TRBV4-2 and TRBJ2-7; 7 positions agree with TRBD1. Per the germline V gene, CDR1 is LGHNA and CDR2 is YNFKEQ. This CDR3 spans 17 amino acids. The V gene end was trimmed by 2 bases and the J gene end by 0 bases; junction bases not matched to a gene: 10. CDR3 protein: CASSQNRWGQSSYEQYF. The CDR3 nucleotides are TGTGCCAGCAGCCAAAATAGATGGGGACAGAGCTCCTACGAGCAGTACTTC.

Comment on this clonotype: A much larger clone is a single base away; this may be a read error. This rearrangement joins TRBV29-1 to TRBJ2-1; no clear D gene. Germline loops: CDR1 SQVTM, CDR2 ANQGSEA. The V gene lost 4 bases and the J gene lost 13 bases, with 11 bases spanning the gap. The CDR3 runs 10 residues. This CDR3 reads CSVVIADQFF. As DNA, the CDR3 is TGCAGCGTTGTAATCGCAGACCAGTTCTTC.

This clonotype was recorded at least ten times. The rearrangement uses TRBV21-1 and TRBJ2-7; TRBD1 is the table's D call and was not checked against the DNA. TRBV21-1 is given as a pseudogene. This CDR3 spans 14 amino acids. CDR3: CASHKTGTLDEQYF. The DNA of the CDR3 is TGTGCCAGCCATAAGACAGGGACATTGGACGAGCAGTACTTC.